This T cell receptor beta chain was obtained from a study of blood T cell repertoires in COVID-19. Original processing methods: For nucleated cells, counts were estimated from reference gene primer amplification. Clones were read by immunoSEQ multiplex PCR, and TCRdb kept only the in-frame ones, dropping some. V and J calls and clone size are as listed in that table; D and trimming were resolved from the DNA. Of about 270,000 clones detected, 86% appear once; the ten largest clones hold roughly 9.8%. The sequence was obtained from a man aged 40-55 years who had recovered from COVID-19. Material for sequencing was peripheral blood.

The chain's CDR3 is CAWSTGLAGVTYF. For the CDR3, the DNA is TGTGCCTGGAGTACGGGACTAGCGGGAGTCACGTATTTT. The chain has TRBV30 and TRBJ2-3; 14 positions agree with TRBD2. Germline V gives CDR1 GTSNPN, CDR2 SVGIG (reference sequence). This CDR3 region has 13 residues. J was trimmed by 14 bases and V by 2 bases; bases with no gene match: 6. Filled out from reference TRBV30 and TRBJ2-3, the complete variable domain reads SQTIHQWPATLVQPVGSPLSLECTVEGTSNPNLYWYRQAAGRGLQLLFYSVGIGQISSEVPQNLSASRPQDRQFILSSKKLLLSDSGFYLCAWSTGLAGVTYFGPGTRLTVL.